This T cell receptor (beta chain) was captured in a study of cytomegalovirus exposure and HLA in healthy donors. Overall study: Most donors, 70% to 85% of over 350 genotyped, fell in the Caucasian-associated ancestry cluster.

In its sample, this clone was seen once. What it recognizes is unknown. Primers included in the PCR were 60 Vbeta and 13 Jbeta primers. Some clones are missing from TCRdb's copy, which holds only in-frame ones; the method was immunoSEQ multiplex PCR. The table records some 160,000 clones, approximately 80% of them present only once. Study-level findings and limits: Judged likely to be a sequencing artifact was a cluster of highly shared sequence variants. The number of N-insertions in an Asian-associated ancestry cluster was reportedly below the approximately 690-donor mean in a later analysis.

Every donor was a healthy person donating bone marrow. V lost 4 bases, J lost 5 bases, and 10 bases stayed unmatched. The CDR3 has 16 amino acids. CDR1 SGHNT and CDR2 YYREEE come from the germline V gene (reference sequence). Sequencing was carried out using PBMCs. The genes are TRBV5-4 and TRBJ1-4; 8 bases align to TRBD1. This TCR was sampled from a male donor in good health and CMV-seronegative. Here the CDR3 reads CASSPGERTGNEKLFF. For the CDR3, the DNA is TGTGCCAGCAGCCCGGGAGAGAGGACAGGGAATGAAAAACTGTTTTTT.